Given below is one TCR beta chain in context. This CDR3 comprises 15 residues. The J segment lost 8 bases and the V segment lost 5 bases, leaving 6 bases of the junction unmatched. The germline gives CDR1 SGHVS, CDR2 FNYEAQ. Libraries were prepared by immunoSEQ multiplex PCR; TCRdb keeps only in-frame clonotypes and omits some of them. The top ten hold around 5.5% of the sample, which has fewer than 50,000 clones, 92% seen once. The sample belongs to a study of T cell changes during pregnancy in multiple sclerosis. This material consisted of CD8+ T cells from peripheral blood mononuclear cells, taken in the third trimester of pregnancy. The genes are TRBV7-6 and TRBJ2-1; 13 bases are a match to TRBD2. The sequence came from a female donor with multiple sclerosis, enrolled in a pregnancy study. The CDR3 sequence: CASSPRLAGGHEQFF. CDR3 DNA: TGTGCCAGCAGCCCCCGACTAGCGGGAGGCCATGAGCAGTTCTTC.